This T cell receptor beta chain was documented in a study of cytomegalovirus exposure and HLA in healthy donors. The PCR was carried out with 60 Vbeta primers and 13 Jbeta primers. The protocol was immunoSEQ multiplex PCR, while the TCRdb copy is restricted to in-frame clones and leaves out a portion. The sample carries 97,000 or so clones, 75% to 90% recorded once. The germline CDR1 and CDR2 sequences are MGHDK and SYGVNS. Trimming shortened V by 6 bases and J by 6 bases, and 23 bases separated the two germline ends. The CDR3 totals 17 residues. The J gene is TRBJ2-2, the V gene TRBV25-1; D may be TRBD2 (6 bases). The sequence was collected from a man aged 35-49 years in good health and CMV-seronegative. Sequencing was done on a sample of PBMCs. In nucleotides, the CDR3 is TGTGCCAGCAGCCGGGATCTGGGAGGTAGTTTTCCCGGGGAGCTGTTTTTT. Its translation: CASSRDLGGSFPGELFF. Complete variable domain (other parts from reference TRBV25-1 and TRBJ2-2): EADIYQTPRYLVIGTGKKITLECSQTMGHDKMYWYQQDPGMELHLIHYSYGVNSTEKGDLSSESTVSRIRTEHFPLTLESARPSHTSQYLCASSRDLGGSFPGELFFGEGSRLTVL.